These 31 T cell receptor beta chains share one sample of origin, sequenced in a study of human T cells and chemical hapten exposure. MiXCR, run by TCRdb on the RACE reads, gives a single entry per CDR3 protein. The table shows 60,000 to 90,000 distinct CDR3 sequences, with about 8.6% occurring only once. The time point: healthy volunteer bleed at 6 weeks. The total RNA was obtained from whole blood that was not fractionated. Sample: whole blood. These receptors came from a female donor in good health. Some clones in this sample may be carry-over from other donors' samples.

The table lists this clonotype with many counts. This sequence joins TRBV28 and TRBJ2-7; D unclear. The length of the CDR3 is 15 residues. V lost 1 base and J 1 base, leaving 11 bases between the germline ends. Germline values: CDR1 MDHEN, CDR2 SYDVKM. The CDR3 region is CASSLYPGLSYEQYF. The DNA of the CDR3 is TGTGCCAGCAGTTTATACCCGGGTCTTTCCTACGAGCAGTACTTC.

This sequence joins TRBV20-1 and TRBJ2-7; TRBD2 agrees at 13 bases. The CDR3 covers 15 residues. V lost 6 bases and J lost 0; bases outside the gene matches: 5. The germline V gene has CDR1 DFQATT and CDR2 SNEGSKA (reference sequence). The DNA for the CDR3 is TGCAGTGCCCCCAGGACTAGCGGGGGCTCCTACGAGCAGTACTTC. Protein product: CSAPRTSGGSYEQYF.

This clonotype was detected ten times or more. The J gene is TRBJ1-6, the V gene TRBV28, with D uncertain. This CDR3 comprises 15 residues. Germline assignment: CDR1 MDHEN and CDR2 SYDVKM. V was shortened by 7 bases and J by 0 bases, with 10 bases between the two germline ends. CDR3 residues: CASKTTSSYNSPLHF. The DNA for the CDR3 is TGTGCCAGCAAAACAACTAGCTCCTATAATTCACCCCTCCACTTT.

The sample holds many counts of this clonotype. The V call is TRBV30, the J call TRBJ1-1; 7 nucleotides match TRBD1. V lost 4 bases to trimming and J lost 2 bases; unmatched junction nucleotides: 7. There are 14 residues in the CDR3. The germline gives CDR1 GTSNPN, CDR2 SVGIG (reference sequence). CDR3 region: CAWNAGTANTEAFF. For the CDR3, the DNA is TGTGCCTGGAACGCCGGGACAGCTAACACTGAAGCTTTCTTT.

This clonotype was seen only a few times. This chain connects TRBV20-1 to TRBJ1-1; D is possibly TRBD1 (5 bases). Trimming left V 6 bases short and J 3 bases short, with 14 bases between. The CDR3 has 13 residues. Germline CDR1 reads DFQATT; CDR2 reads SNEGSKA (reference sequence). The CDR3 nucleotides read TGCAGTGCAGTCCACGGGGGGTACACTGAAGCTTTCTTT. As protein: CSAVHGGYTEAFF.

This clonotype has a handful of counts. The chain couples TRBV7-9 to TRBJ2-1; TRBD2 agrees at 9 bases. This CDR3 spans 18 amino acids. Germline V lookup: CDR1 SEHNR, CDR2 FQNEAQ (reference sequence). Trimming at V came to 5 bases and at J to 5 bases, leaving 16 bases not matched to a gene. CDR3 sequence: CASSPLTPAGGRNNEQFF. CDR3 nucleotides: TGTGCCAGCAGCCCGCTAACCCCAGCGGGGGGTCGAAACAATGAGCAGTTCTTC.

The table lists this clonotype with many counts. The chain uses TRBV10-3 and TRBJ2-3; 9 nucleotides align to TRBD2. Per germline, CDR1 ENHRY and CDR2 SYGVKD. This CDR3 spans 14 amino acids. The junction had 7 bases not matched to a gene; V was cut back by 10 bases and J by 2 bases. DNA of the CDR3: TGTGCCACCTATAGCGGGGGTTCCACAGATACGCAGTATTTT. As protein: CATYSGGSTDTQYF.

This clonotype was counted between two and nine times. The chain carries TRBV12-3 or TRBV12-4 and TRBJ1-1, with D hard to call. CDR3 size: 16 residues. Trimming left V 3 bases short and J 0 bases short, with 14 bases between. As DNA, the CDR3 is TGTGCCAGCAGTTTTAAATCAGGAGGATTGAACACTGAAGCTTTCTTT. Translation: CASSFKSGGLNTEAFF.

This clonotype was seen at least ten times. V gene TRBV27 combines with J gene TRBJ2-5, with TRBD2 matching 8 bases. V gave up 3 bases and J gave up 6 bases; unmatched junction bases: 9. This CDR3 region has 15 residues. From germline, CDR1 is MNHEY and CDR2 SMNVEV (reference sequence). The CDR3 DNA reads as TGTGCCAGCAGTTTGGGTAGCGGGGCTTTAAAGACCCAGTACTTC. It codes for CASSLGSGALKTQYF.

Many counts were recorded for this clonotype. The CDR3 DNA follows: TGCAGCGTTGAAGACCCAGAGCAGGGGGGTTTCTACGAGCAGTACTTC. The encoded protein is CSVEDPEQGGFYEQYF. The V gene is TRBV29-1, the J gene TRBJ2-7; D is perhaps TRBD1 (7 bases). The V gene's germline CDR1 is SQVTM and CDR2 ANQGSEA. The ends were cut back, 0 bases at V and 3 bases at J, with 18 bases in the middle. The CDR3 spans 16 residues.

Worth noting for this clonotype: One end of the junction varies from germline; a read error may be responsible. The rearrangement uses TRBV10-3 and TRBJ2-7; D is possibly TRBD2 (6 bases). Per germline, CDR1 ENHRY and CDR2 SYGVKD. The CDR3 contains 15 residues. DNA of the CDR3: TGTACCATCAGTGAGTCGGGGACTCCGGCCTACGAGCAGTACTTC. Encoded protein: CTISESGTPAYEQYF.

This clonotype was seen a handful of times. The rearrangement joins TRBV6-2 or TRBV6-3 to TRBJ1-1; 9 bases line up with TRBD1. In germline, CDR1 is MNHEY, CDR2 SVGEGT. The CDR3 consists of 15 residues. The trim removed 6 bases at V and 3 bases at J, leaving 8 bases unmatched. The CDR3 loop is CASSPGQGLDTEAFF. The CDR3 DNA sequence: TGTGCCAGCAGCCCTGGACAGGGGTTGGACACTGAAGCTTTCTTT.

This clonotype was counted many times. This chain uses TRBV5-1 with TRBJ2-6, with D unresolved. V was shortened by 4 bases and J by 2 bases, with 7 bases between the two germline ends. Germline lookup yields CDR1 SGHRS and CDR2 YFSETQ. CDR3 length equals 14 residues. CDR3 in amino acids: CASSLDPGANVLTF. The CDR3 DNA reads as TGCGCCAGCAGCCTGGATCCTGGGGCCAACGTCCTGACTTTC.

The table lists this clonotype with many counts. This chain connects TRBV20-1 to TRBJ2-7; D could derive from TRBD1 or TRBD2 (6 bases each). This CDR3 spans 18 amino acids. Trimming stripped 1 base from V and 0 bases from J, with 22 bases between. Germline V CDR1 and CDR2: DFQATT, SNEGSKA (reference sequence). The CDR3 here is CSARGRGATGPYSYEQYF. The CDR3 coding sequence is TGCAGTGCTAGAGGGAGGGGGGCCACCGGCCCCTACTCCTACGAGCAGTACTTC.

This clonotype was seen ten or more times. The gene calls are TRBV7-2 and TRBJ2-3; unclear D gene. The CDR3 spans 12 residues. Trimming left V 3 bases short and J 6 bases short, with 7 bases between. Germline assignment: CDR1 SGHTA and CDR2 FQGNSA. CDR3 sequence: CASSFPRDTQYF. The CDR3 coding sequence is TGTGCCAGCAGCTTCCCGCGGGATACGCAGTATTTT.

The chain combines TRBV20-1 with TRBJ2-7, with D perhaps matching TRBD1 or TRBD2 (5 bases each). The CDR3 is 11 amino acids. Trimming stripped 4 bases from V and 4 bases from J, with 8 bases between. Germline-derived CDR1 and CDR2 are DFQATT and SNEGSKA (reference sequence). The CDR3 reads CSANGAYEQYF. The CDR3 nucleotides read TGCAGTGCTAACGGGGCATACGAGCAGTACTTC.

This clonotype was counted between two and nine times. The chain joins TRBV6-5 to TRBJ2-6; 8 positions agree with TRBD2. The CDR3 length is 19 residues. The germline CDR1 and CDR2 sequences are MNHEY and SVGAGI. With 2 bases clipped from V and 1 base from J, the junction kept 10 bases outside the gene matches. CDR3 loop: CASSYIPPGGPSGANVLTF. For the CDR3, the DNA is TGTGCCAGCAGTTACATCCCCCCGGGGGGGCCTTCTGGGGCCAACGTCCTGACTTTC.

There are a few counts of this clonotype. The rearrangement uses TRBV2 and TRBJ1-2; D unresolved. The CDR3 loop spans 14 amino acids. The V gene lost 2 bases and the J gene lost 0 bases, with 7 bases spanning the gap. Germline CDR1 and CDR2: SNHLY and FYNNEI. CDR3 in amino acids: CASSETTANYGYTF. CDR3 nucleotide sequence: TGTGCCAGCAGTGAAACGACCGCTAACTATGGCTACACCTTC.

This clonotype was detected many times. The rearrangement joins TRBV20-1 to TRBJ1-6; D not resolved. V was trimmed by 4 bases and J by 6 bases, leaving 10 bases between them. The CDR3 is 13 residues long. CDR1 and CDR2 from the germline V gene are DFQATT and SNEGSKA (reference sequence). The CDR3 nucleotides are TGCAGTGCTATGGGCGGAGGTAATTCACCCCTCCACTTT. Amino acid sequence: CSAMGGGNSPLHF.

This clonotype showed up just a few times. The chain joins TRBV28 to TRBJ1-4, with D unclear. Trimming took off 2 bases at V and 2 bases at J, with 15 bases between the two ends. This CDR3 has 17 amino acids. In germline, CDR1 is MDHEN, CDR2 SYDVKM. This chain's CDR3 is CASSLIPRRDTNEKLFF. The CDR3, as DNA: TGTGCCAGCAGTTTAATACCCCGCCGTGATACTAATGAAAAACTGTTTTTT.

This chain connects TRBV6-1 to TRBJ1-5; 9 bases agree with TRBD1. The V gene end was trimmed by 6 bases and the J gene end by 4 bases; junction bases not matched to a gene: 7. The CDR3 spans 15 residues. CDR1 is MNHNS, CDR2 SASEGT, per germline. DNA of the CDR3: TGTGCCAGCAGCTTAACAGGGGGCGCGAATCAGCCCCAGCATTTT. The encoded protein is CASSLTGGANQPQHF.

This clonotype has a handful of counts. This chain connects TRBV13 to TRBJ2-3, with TRBD2 matching over 8 bases. The CDR3 sequence is 14 residues long. CDR1 is PRHDT, CDR2 FYEKMQ, per germline (reference sequence). The trim removed 6 bases at V and 7 bases at J, leaving 9 bases unmatched. CDR3 nucleotides: TGTGCCAGCAGGTCGGGGGGGCAGCGATATACGCAGTATTTT. This translates into CASRSGGQRYTQYF.

Here the CDR3 DNA reads TGCGCCAGCAGGGACGAAAGCGGGTCTGAAGCTTTCTTT. Encoded protein: CASRDESGSEAFF. This chain links TRBV5-1 with TRBJ1-1; D gene uncertain. CDR3 length: 13 amino acids. V lost 5 bases and J 6 bases, leaving 14 bases between the germline ends. The germline V gene has CDR1 SGHRS and CDR2 YFSETQ.

This clonotype has just a few counts. This chain joins TRBV7-3 and TRBJ2-2; 7 bases align to TRBD2. J was trimmed by 6 bases and V by 5 bases; bases with no gene match: 15. This CDR3 is built from 17 residues. In germline, CDR1 is SGHTA, CDR2 FQGTGA. Here the CDR3 DNA reads TGTGCCAGCAGCCCTGATGGGCGGGGGTCCGAGGCCGGGGAGCTGTTTTTT. It is translated as CASSPDGRGSEAGELFF.

This clonotype was recorded at least ten times. The chain links TRBV7-9 to TRBJ2-7; 7 bases map to TRBD2. V shed 5 bases and J 3 bases; nucleotides not matched to a gene: 7. The CDR3 spans 14 residues. Germline V gene data show CDR1 as SEHNR and CDR2 as FQNEAQ (reference sequence). This CDR3 reads CASSRGEGSYEQYF. The CDR3 bases are TGTGCCAGCAGCCGAGGGGAGGGAAGCTACGAGCAGTACTTC.

V and J are TRBV6-1 and TRBJ2-5; 8 bases match TRBD2. This CDR3 contains 14 residues. The trim removed 8 bases at V and 4 bases at J, leaving 9 bases unmatched. Germline-derived CDR1 and CDR2 are MNHNS and SASEGT. CDR3 loop: CASGTRGGAETQYF. The CDR3, as DNA: TGTGCCAGCGGGACCCGGGGGGGGGCAGAGACCCAGTACTTC.

This clonotype was recorded many times. The V and J genes are TRBV3-1 and TRBJ1-1; possible D gene TRBD1, 5 bases. The CDR3 spans 13 residues. Germline CDR1 LGHDT, CDR2 YNNKEL (reference sequence). The V end lost 3 bases, the J end lost 11 bases, and 16 bases lay between the germline ends. CDR3: CASSQGGFVGAFF. The CDR3 DNA follows: TGTGCCAGCAGCCAGGGGGGGTTCGTCGGTGCTTTCTTT.

With respect to this clonotype: The junction differs from germline at one of its ends, possibly a read error. The chain is built from TRBV11-2 and TRBJ2-3; either TRBD1 or TRBD2 may supply D (5 bases each). This CDR3 is 16 amino acids long. CDR1 and CDR2 from the germline V gene are SGHAT and FQNNGV. CDR3 sequence (DNA): TGTGTCAGCAGCACTTTACCCGGGACGGACACAGATACGCAGTATTTT. It specifies CVSSTLPGTDTDTQYF.

This clonotype was recorded at least ten times. For the CDR3, the DNA is TGTGCCAGCAGTTTATGGGCGGGGGGCCCTAGCTCCTACAATGAGCAGTTCTTC. It is translated as CASSLWAGGPSSYNEQFF. The chain employs TRBV27 and TRBJ2-1; 8 bases line up with TRBD2. The germline V gene has CDR1 MNHEY and CDR2 SMNVEV (reference sequence). The CDR3 runs to 18 residues. The junction had 8 bases not matched to a gene; V was cut back by 1 base and J by 0 bases.

This clonotype was picked up many times. This chain links TRBV28 with TRBJ1-5, with D uncertain. V lost 2 bases to trimming and J lost 11 bases, with 7 bases between them. The length of the CDR3 is 11 residues. Germline CDR1 MDHEN, CDR2 SYDVKM. The CDR3 coding sequence is TGTGCCAGCAGTTTAGGATCGACCCAGCATTTT. Translation: CASSLGSTQHF.

This clonotype was found a few times. The chain employs TRBV4-3 and TRBJ2-3; a weak D match, TRBD2 (7 bases). The ends were cut back, 1 base at V and 4 bases at J, with 15 bases in the middle. The CDR3 sequence is 16 residues long. Per germline, CDR1 LGHNA and CDR2 YSLEER. CDR3 coding DNA: TGCGCCAGCAGCCAAGTGATGGGGGGGCTTGCAGATACGCAGTATTTT. Translation gives CASSQVMGGLADTQYF.